This TCR beta chain originates from a study of cytomegalovirus exposure and HLA in healthy donors. Turning to the study itself: Earlier results showed approximately 110 million unique TCR beta sequences derived from some 180 million T cells.

The CDR3 has 18 residues. Germline CDR1 KGHSH, CDR2 LQKENI. Germline trimming cut 3 bases from V and 0 bases from J; bases unmatched to any gene: 11. PCR involved 60 Vbeta and 13 Jbeta primers. This table comes from immunoSEQ multiplex PCR, and its TCRdb copy is limited to in-frame clones, with some not included. Of some 200,000 clones detected, 79% appear once; the ten largest clones hold 2% to 2.5%. Overall study findings and caveats: Analyses of presence/absence relied on an assumption of roughly uniform sequencing depth across donors.

About this clone itself: What it binds is unknown.

Sequencing was carried out using PBMCs. This chain connects TRBV18 to TRBJ1-3, with TRBD1 matching over 7 bases. The origin of this receptor is a woman aged 45-65 years in good health and CMV-seronegative. CDR3 region: CASSPQGGQYDSGNTIYF. The CDR3 coding sequence is TGTGCCAGCTCACCCCAGGGGGGCCAATACGACTCTGGAAACACCATATATTTT.